The 24 T cell receptor beta chains listed next were all sequenced from one sample in a study of blood T cells in healthy people across ages (dated by TCRdb to between 2014 and 2016). Libraries were prepared through 5' RACE. TCRdb shows the sequencer as Illumina HiSeq 2500. A second 7 to 11 cycle PCR used a sample-barcoded 5' primer and a J-beta primer mix. TCRdb ran its own pipeline on the public reads, namely fastp trimming at Q25 and MiXCR clone calling, and kept in-frame beta chains. Every entry covers one CDR3 protein and lists the most common genes and DNA from its rows. This sample gives hundreds of thousands of distinct CDR3 sequences in total; 58% of them show up just once. The top ten clonotypes cover roughly 20% of the sample. Source material: blood. The receptors come from a man aged 30 to 39 in good health.

This clonotype was picked up a small number of times. J is TRBJ2-3 and V is TRBV7-2; 11 nucleotides line up with TRBD2. The CDR3 consists of 14 residues. The V and J ends lost 5 bases and 4 bases, in that order; junction bases with no gene match: 2. Germline V CDR1 and CDR2: SGHTA, FQGNSA. The CDR3 DNA follows: TGTGCCAGCAGCACTAGCGGGGGTGCAGATACGCAGTATTTT. It is translated as CASSTSGGADTQYF.

As concerns this clonotype: One end of the junction is discordant with germline, which a read error may explain. This rearrangement joins TRBV7-2 to TRBJ2-4; TRBD2 is a possible D gene (6 bases). Germline V CDR1 and CDR2: SGHTA, FQGNSA. CDR3 length equals 13 residues. DNA for the CDR3: TGTGCCGGCAGCTTAGCTCGCGGGACTGAGCAGTACTTC. It specifies CAGSLARGTEQYF.

The chain carries TRBV12-3 or TRBV12-4 and TRBJ2-7; D uncertain. The V gene lost 4 bases and the J gene lost 3 bases, with 10 bases spanning the gap. The CDR3 runs to 13 residues. CDR3: CASSSSPIYEQYF. The CDR3 DNA sequence: TGTGCCAGCAGTTCTTCACCTATCTACGAGCAGTACTTC.

V is TRBV20-1 and J is TRBJ2-1, with 9 bases matching TRBD1. Germline values: CDR1 DFQATT, CDR2 SNEGSKA (reference sequence). This CDR3 is 14 amino acids long. The V and J ends lost 3 bases and 8 bases, in that order; junction bases with no gene match: 8. This CDR3 reads CSASGTGIFDEQFF. In nucleotides, the CDR3 is TGCAGTGCTAGTGGGACAGGGATTTTCGATGAGCAGTTCTTC.

This clonotype occurred a few times. This chain joins TRBV6-2 or TRBV6-3 and TRBJ2-5; 10 bases line up with TRBD1. Per the germline V gene, CDR1 is MNHEY and CDR2 is SVGEGT. The length of the CDR3 is 15 residues. J gave up 2 bases and V 6 bases, and 6 bases lay outside the gene matches. CDR3: CASRSGTGAQETQYF. The CDR3 nucleotides are TGTGCCAGCAGATCCGGGACAGGGGCTCAAGAGACCCAGTACTTC.

This clonotype was observed a few times. The chain has TRBV12-3 or TRBV12-4 and TRBJ2-7; 9 bases are a match to TRBD1. The CDR3 runs to 17 residues. V dropped 4 bases and J dropped 4; count of bases not matched to a gene: 14. The DNA of the CDR3 is TGTGCCAGCAGTTCCTCGCACCCGGGACAGGGAGGGTACGAGCAGTACTTC. Translation: CASSSSHPGQGGYEQYF.

The genes are TRBV20-1 and TRBJ2-2, with TRBD1 matching 7 bases. V dropped 6 bases and J dropped 1; count of bases not matched to a gene: 5. The CDR3 extends over 14 amino acids. Germline V gene sequence: CDR1 DFQATT, CDR2 SNEGSKA (reference sequence). DNA of the CDR3: TGCAGTGCCAGGGACAGCTTGAACACCGGGGAGCTGTTTTTT. Protein: CSARDSLNTGELFF.

This sequence joins TRBV7-9 and TRBJ2-7; D remains ambiguous. CDR1 and CDR2 from the germline V gene are SEHNR and FQNEAQ (reference sequence). The CDR3 is made up of 16 amino acids. With 7 bases removed from V and 2 bases from J, the gap between germline ends came to 21 bases. The chain's CDR3 is CASMLPRSGQPYEQYF. The CDR3 bases are TGTGCCAGCATGCTGCCTCGATCCGGGCAGCCCTACGAGCAGTACTTC.

In this sample, this clonotype turned up a few times. The chain employs TRBV7-9 and TRBJ2-3, with D maybe TRBD2 (6 bases). V lost 3 bases and J 7 bases, leaving 23 bases between the germline ends. The germline CDR1 and CDR2 sequences are SEHNR and FQNEAQ (reference sequence). CDR3 length equals 17 residues. The CDR3 nucleotides read TGTGCCAGCAGCTTCCGCTTACCGGGACTCCGGGGGTATACGCAGTATTTT. Protein sequence: CASSFRLPGLRGYTQYF.

The genes are TRBV3-1 and TRBJ2-1; D uncertain. Trimming shortened V by 2 bases and J by 15 bases, and 11 bases separated the two germline ends. This CDR3 comprises 11 residues. Germline V gene sequence: CDR1 LGHDT, CDR2 YNNKEL (reference sequence). The CDR3 is CASSQYTEVFF. The CDR3 DNA reads TGTGCCAGCAGCCAATACACAGAGGTGTTCTTC.

This clonotype was detected a few times. The chain combines TRBV29-1 with TRBJ2-4, with D perhaps TRBD1 (6 bases). V lost 6 bases and J 2 bases, leaving 11 bases between the germline ends. Germline values: CDR1 SQVTM, CDR2 ANQGSEA. This CDR3 is 13 amino acids long. The DNA for the CDR3 is TGCAGCGTGGAGACAGGATCCAAAAACATTCAGTACTTC. It codes for CSVETGSKNIQYF. Variable domain in full (rest from reference TRBV29-1 and TRBJ2-4): SAVISQKPSRDICQRGTSLTIQCQVDSQVTMMFWYRQQPGQSLTLIATANQGSEATYESGFVIDKFPISRPNLTFSTLTVSNMSPEDSSIYLCSVETGSKNIQYFGAGTRLSVL.

Concerning this clonotype: An end of the junction differs from the germline gene, which may be a read error. The chain has TRBV5-1 and TRBJ2-3, with 13 bases identical to TRBD2. The CDR3 runs 16 residues. Germline V gives CDR1 SGHRS, CDR2 YFSETQ. CDR3 sequence (DNA): TGCGCCAGCAGCCTACTAGCGGGGGGGAGCACAGATACGCCGTATTTT. Protein: CASSLLAGGSTDTPYF.

The chain couples TRBV20-1 to TRBJ1-5; TRBD1 agrees at 7 bases. Germline assignment: CDR1 DFQATT and CDR2 SNEGSKA (reference sequence). The CDR3 runs 17 residues. V lost 6 bases to trimming and J lost 5 bases; unmatched junction nucleotides: 19. The CDR3, as DNA: TGCAGTGCCACGGGGGTCAGCCAGGGGGTAGGGGATCAGCCCCAGCATTTT. Translation gives CSATGVSQGVGDQPQHF.

The chain couples TRBV5-1 to TRBJ2-7; 7 nucleotides match TRBD1. CDR1 is SGHRS, CDR2 YFSETQ, per germline. The CDR3 contains 16 residues. The J segment lost 2 bases and the V segment lost 0 bases, leaving 8 bases of the junction unmatched. CDR3 region: CASSLGLTGAPYEQYF. The CDR3 region has the DNA TGCGCCAGCAGCTTGGGCCTTACAGGGGCCCCCTACGAGCAGTACTTC. Drawing the rest from reference TRBV5-1 and TRBJ2-7, the complete variable domain is KAGVTQTPRYLIKTRGQQVTLSCSPISGHRSVSWYQQTPGQGLQFLFEYFSETQRNKGNFPGRFSGRQFSNSRSEMNVSTLELGDSALYLCASSLGLTGAPYEQYFGPGTRLTVT.

The gene calls are TRBV20-1 and TRBJ2-1; D is undetermined. This CDR3 comprises 16 residues. Germline assignment: CDR1 DFQATT and CDR2 SNEGSKA (reference sequence). With 3 bases removed from V and 0 bases from J, the gap between germline ends came to 15 bases. DNA for the CDR3: TGCAGTGCTAGGGTCCCAGCGCTGAGCTCCTACAATGAGCAGTTCTTC. Protein: CSARVPALSSYNEQFF.

This clonotype was seen more than once but under ten times. J is TRBJ2-7 and V is TRBV5-1; D is perhaps TRBD1 or TRBD2 (6 bases each). Trimming stripped 3 bases from V and 6 bases from J, with 16 bases between. The CDR3 totals 14 residues. CDR1 and CDR2 (germline): SGHRS, YFSETQ. The CDR3 spells CASSSGDIGGEQYF. Written as DNA, the CDR3 is TGCGCCAGCAGCTCGGGGGACATCGGCGGCGAGCAGTACTTC. Together with reference TRBV5-1 and TRBJ2-7, the CDR3 gives the full variable domain: KAGVTQTPRYLIKTRGQQVTLSCSPISGHRSVSWYQQTPGQGLQFLFEYFSETQRNKGNFPGRFSGRQFSNSRSEMNVSTLELGDSALYLCASSSGDIGGEQYFGPGTRLTVT.

CDR3 sequence reads: CASSLAFNNEQFF. CDR3 nucleotide sequence: TGTGCCAGCAGCTTAGCGTTCAACAATGAGCAGTTCTTC. The chain is built from TRBV7-2 and TRBJ2-1; D is undetermined. The germline V and J ends were trimmed by 0 bases and 5 bases, with 5 bases remaining between them. This CDR3 comprises 13 residues. CDR1 and CDR2 (germline): SGHTA, FQGNSA.

J is TRBJ2-6 and V is TRBV20-1, with 8 bases that match TRBD1. CDR1 is DFQATT and CDR2 is SNEGSKA in the germline V gene (reference sequence). The CDR3 covers 17 residues. V gave up 6 bases and J gave up 1 base; unmatched junction bases: 11. The CDR3 here is CSAQPGGAQSGANVLTF. CDR3 coding DNA: TGCAGTGCCCAGCCAGGGGGCGCCCAATCTGGGGCCAACGTCCTGACTTTC.

CDR3 protein: CASSEPASSGANEKLFF. CDR3 coding DNA: TGTGCCAGCAGTGAACCGGCGAGCTCGGGGGCTAATGAAAAACTGTTTTTT. This chain uses TRBV25-1 with TRBJ1-4; weak D call: TRBD1 (5 bases). V was pared by 2 bases and J by 3 bases, with 16 bases between. The CDR3 runs 17 residues. Germline lookup yields CDR1 MGHDK and CDR2 SYGVNS.

This clonotype was detected a few times. The chain employs TRBV15 and TRBJ2-1; D is uncertain. Trimming left V 3 bases short and J 2 bases short, with 2 bases between. Germline-derived CDR1 and CDR2 are LNHNV and YYDKDF (reference sequence). CDR3 length: 12 residues. Written as DNA, the CDR3 is TGTGCCACCAGCAGGACCTACAATGAGCAGTTCTTC. As protein: CATSRTYNEQFF.

This clonotype was seen a handful of times. The genes are TRBV28 and TRBJ2-7, with D possibly TRBD2 on 5 matching bases. V lost 9 bases, J lost 2 bases, and 20 bases lay in between. The CDR3 runs 15 residues. Germline-derived CDR1 and CDR2 are MDHEN and SYDVKM. CDR3 DNA sequence: TGTGCCAGACACTGTCATACCGACGGGACCTACGAGCAGTACTTC. Its translation: CARHCHTDGTYEQYF.

Only one count was recorded for this clonotype. The genes are TRBV20-1 and TRBJ2-4; TRBD1 aligns across 10 bases. In germline, CDR1 is DFQATT, CDR2 SNEGSKA (reference sequence). Trimming removed 1 base from V and 0 bases from J; junction bases left unmatched: 6. The CDR3 spans 17 residues. The CDR3 sequence: CSARGTGGGLAKNIQYF. DNA of the CDR3: TGCAGTGCTAGAGGGACAGGGGGGGGATTAGCCAAAAACATTCAGTACTTC.

The chain links TRBV29-1 to TRBJ1-1; maybe TRBD1 (6 bases). Germline values: CDR1 SQVTM, CDR2 ANQGSEA. The germline V and J ends were trimmed by 3 bases and 5 bases, with 16 bases remaining between them. This CDR3 is 14 amino acids long. The CDR3 nucleotides are TGCAGCGTTGATCCCTCAGGGGCGTGGACTGAAGCTTTCTTT. It translates to CSVDPSGAWTEAFF. The full variable domain, completed using reference TRBV29-1 and TRBJ1-1, is SAVISQKPSRDICQRGTSLTIQCQVDSQVTMMFWYRQQPGQSLTLIATANQGSEATYESGFVIDKFPISRPNLTFSTLTVSNMSPEDSSIYLCSVDPSGAWTEAFFGQGTRLTVV.

This clonotype showed up just a few times. This sequence joins TRBV29-1 and TRBJ1-1; D is unclear. CDR1 and CDR2 (germline): SQVTM, ANQGSEA. The CDR3 runs to 11 residues. Trimming left V 7 bases short and J 1 base short, with 7 bases between. The DNA of the CDR3 is TGCAGCGCGGCAAAGAACACTGAAGCTTTCTTT. As protein: CSAAKNTEAFF.